This is a list of T cell receptor beta chains from one sample in a study of blood T cell dynamics during melanoma immunotherapy. Sequencing used immunoSEQ multiplex PCR; TCRdb keeps in-frame clones, though not all of them. The table includes around 16,000 clones, 80% to 95% detected once. This material consisted of blood, taken from a patient treated with checkpoint blockade. The receptors come from a human donor with melanoma. The CDR3 runs from the conserved cysteine through the conserved F or W. A D gene is named only where the DNA matches it firmly. The size field is filled for only some rows; it gives once, few, many or a size class.

size	D	J	V	CDR3	DNA
NA	NA	TRBJ1-2	TRBV19	CASLDRGVYGYTF	TGTGCCAGTCTTGACCGGGGGGTCTATGGCTACACCTTC
NA	NA	TRBJ1-6	TRBV30	CAWRASMGFNNSPLHF	TGTGCCTGGAGGGCCTCGATGGGGTTTAATAATTCACCCCTCCACTTT
once	TRBD1	TRBJ1-6	TRBV19	CASRDRGNSPLHF	TGTGCCAGTAGAGACAGGGGTAATTCACCCCTCCACTTT
few	TRBD1	TRBJ1-5	TRBV14	CASSLLGQGIYGNQPQHF	TGTGCCAGCAGCCTCCTAGGACAGGGAATATATGGCAATCAGCCCCAGCATTTT
NA	NA	TRBJ1-1	TRBV25-1	CASSVHGEAFF	TGTGCCAGCAGTGTTCACGGTGAAGCTTTCTTT
NA	TRBD2	TRBJ2-3	TRBV15	CATSRWPGGPPDTQYF	TGTGCCACCAGCAGATGGCCGGGAGGGCCCCCAGATACGCAGTATTTT
NA	TRBD2	TRBJ2-1	TRBV7-9	CASSLRGLGDNEQFF	TGTGCCAGCAGCTTACGGGGACTAGGGGACAATGAGCAGTTCTTC
NA	NA	TRBJ2-1	TRBV28	CASNKGGPSYNEQFF	TGTGCCAGCAACAAAGGGGGTCCTTCCTACAATGAGCAGTTCTTC
NA	TRBD1	TRBJ1-6	TRBV19	CASRTGQNSPLHF	TGTGCCAGTAGGACAGGGCAGAATTCACCCCTCCACTTT
NA	TRBD2	TRBJ2-7	TRBV6-5	CASSYSASGPYEQYF	TGTGCCAGCAGTTACTCGGCTAGCGGCCCCTACGAGCAGTACTTC